These 2 T cell receptor beta chains came from one sample sequenced in a study of blood T cell repertoires in COVID-19. Sequenced by immunoSEQ multiplex PCR; TCRdb stores in-frame clones only, minus some. The data contain some 320,000 clones, roughly 90% of them singletons. Sequenced input: PBMCs or T cells enriched from blood (not recorded which). The receptors originated from a man aged 60-69 years who had recovered from COVID-19.

This chain connects TRBV5-1 to TRBJ2-5; weak D call: TRBD2 (5 bases). Germline V lookup: CDR1 SGHRS, CDR2 YFSETQ. This CDR3 is built from 14 residues. V was shortened by 2 bases and J by 4 bases, with 12 bases between the two germline ends. The CDR3 DNA follows: TGCGCCAGCAGCTTTTCCCTGGCGGGAGAGACCCAGTACTTC. Amino acids: CASSFSLAGETQYF.

The V call is TRBV5-4, the J call TRBJ1-4, with D unresolved. This CDR3 region has 16 residues. CDR1 is SGHNT and CDR2 is YYREEE in the germline V gene (reference sequence). Deletions cut 0 bases from V and 7 bases from J, with 16 bases between. In nucleotides, the CDR3 is TGTGCCAGCAGCTTGGATACGGCGGGGAGTGCTGAAAAACTGTTTTTT. Amino acid sequence: CASSLDTAGSAEKLFF.